This is a list of T cell receptor beta chains from one sample in a study of neurological immune-mediated disorders. TCRdb reprocessed the 5' RACE reads via MiXCR and lists one record per CDR3 protein. This table holds about 16,000 distinct CDR3 sequences, roughly a fifth found once. Material for sequencing was PBMCs. These receptors were obtained from a man aged 45-60 years in good health. Both conserved end residues are part of each CDR3. Each record gives: J gene, clone size, V gene, D gene, CDR3 DNA, CDR3 protein. D genes are given only for firm matches. Not every row has a clone size; where given, it reads once, few, many or a size class.

>TRBJ2-5|many|TRBV6-2/TRBV6-3|NA
TGTGCCAGCAGGGATACGGAGACCCAGTACTTC
CASRDTETQYF
>TRBJ2-3|NA|TRBV9|TRBD2
TGTGCCAGCAGCGTAGGTGCTAGCGGGCGCACAGATACGCAGTATTTT
CASSVGASGRTDTQYF
>TRBJ2-2|many|TRBV5-1|NA
TGCGCCAGCAGGACCCTCGGGCGGGTCCACGACACCGGGGAGCTGTTTTTT
CASRTLGRVHDTGELFF
>TRBJ2-5|many|TRBV7-2|NA
TGTGCCAGCAGCTTATCACAGGGATATATGGAGACCCAGTACTTC
CASSLSQGYMETQYF
>TRBJ2-3|NA|TRBV15|TRBD1
TGTGCCACCAGCAGAGATGCGGGACAGGGGGCAGATACGCAGTATTTT
CATSRDAGQGADTQYF
>TRBJ2-2|many|TRBV5-1|NA
TGCGCCAGCAGCTTGGACTTGAGAGTTGCCGGGGAGCTGTTTTTT
CASSLDLRVAGELFF
>TRBJ2-5|many|TRBV5-1|TRBD2
TGCGCCAGCAGCTTTGTAACTAGCGGGAAGTACCAAGAGACCCAGTACTTC
CASSFVTSGKYQETQYF
>TRBJ1-6|NA|TRBV6-6|NA
TGTGCCAACAGTCCCGGTCCCCTCCACTTT
CANSPGPLHF
>TRBJ2-5|many|TRBV7-6|NA
TGTGCCAGCAGCTTAGAGGGGGGGGGCCAACCAGGAGAGACCCAGTACTTC
CASSLEGGGQPGETQYF
>TRBJ2-5|NA|TRBV7-9|NA
TGTGCCAGCAGCCTCGGACCTGGCCAGTACTTC
CASSLGPGQYF
>TRBJ2-7|NA|TRBV2|TRBD1
TGTGCCAGCAGCGCCCCTCTCGGGACAGCCTACGAGCAGTACTTC
CASSAPLGTAYEQYF
>TRBJ2-1|many|TRBV2|NA
TGTGCCAGCAGGATACCGGGACACCTTCACAATGAGCAGTTCTTC
CASRIPGHLHNEQFF
>TRBJ2-3|many|TRBV7-8|TRBD2
TGTGCCAGCAGCCCCGGACTAGCGGGAGCCACAGATACGCAGTATTTT
CASSPGLAGATDTQYF